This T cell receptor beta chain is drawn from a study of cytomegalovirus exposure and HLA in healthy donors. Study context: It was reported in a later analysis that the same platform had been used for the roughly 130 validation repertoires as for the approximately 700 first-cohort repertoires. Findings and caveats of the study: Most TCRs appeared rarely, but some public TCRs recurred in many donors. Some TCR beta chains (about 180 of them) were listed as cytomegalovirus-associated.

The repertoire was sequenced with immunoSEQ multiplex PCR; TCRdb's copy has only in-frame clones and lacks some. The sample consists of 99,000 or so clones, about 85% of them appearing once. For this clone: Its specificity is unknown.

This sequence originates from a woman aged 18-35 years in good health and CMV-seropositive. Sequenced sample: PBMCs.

CDR3 amino acids: CASSERGRNTEAFF. The CDR3 region has the DNA TGTGCCAGCAGTGAAAGGGGAAGGAACACTGAAGCTTTCTTT. The V gene is TRBV2, the J gene TRBJ1-1; perhaps TRBD1 as D (5 bases). Germline V gives CDR1 SNHLY, CDR2 FYNNEI. V was pared by 2 bases and J by 1 base, with 8 bases between. The CDR3 has 14 residues.